The 4 T cell receptor beta chains listed next were all sequenced from one sample in a study of blood T cell repertoires in COVID-19. Method: immunoSEQ multiplex PCR; TCRdb's copy keeps in-frame clones and lacks some. The sample consists of about 70,000 clones, 70% to 80% of them appearing once. The sample was peripheral blood. These receptors came from a human donor in a cohort sampled during active COVID-19.

The chain couples TRBV11-1 to TRBJ2-5, with 7 bases identical to TRBD1. Germline CDR1 SGHAT, CDR2 FQDESV (reference sequence). This CDR3 contains 14 residues. The trim removed 8 bases at V and 7 bases at J, leaving 13 bases unmatched. The CDR3 DNA sequence: TGTGCCAGCCGCGACAGGGCGGAAACGGCGACCCAGTACTTC. This encodes CASRDRAETATQYF.

In DNA form, the CDR3 reads TGTGCCAGTAGCCCTAGCACAGATACGCAGTATTTT. It encodes CASSPSTDTQYF. The rearrangement links TRBV19 to TRBJ2-3; D call uncertain. The CDR3 contains 12 residues. Deletions cut 6 bases from V and 0 bases from J, with 4 bases between. Germline V CDR1 and CDR2: LNHDA, SQIVND (reference sequence).

The chain links TRBV6-4 to TRBJ2-3; D remains ambiguous. Per germline, CDR1 MRHNA and CDR2 SNTAGT. V was trimmed by 4 bases and J by 3 bases, leaving 8 bases between them. The CDR3 loop spans 13 amino acids. Written as DNA, the CDR3 is TGTGCCAGCAGTGCCGAACGGACAGATACGCAGTATTTT. This translates into CASSAERTDTQYF.

The chain has TRBV9 and TRBJ2-5, with 10 bases aligning to TRBD2. CDR3 length: 14 residues. CDR1 is SGDLS and CDR2 is YYNGEE in the germline V gene. V lost 2 bases to trimming and J lost 6 bases; unmatched junction nucleotides: 4. DNA for the CDR3: TGTGCCAGCAGCGTCTCTAGCGGGAGTCAGACCCAGTACTTC. Translation gives CASSVSSGSQTQYF.